The 8 T cell receptor beta chains listed next were all sequenced from one sample in a study of T-cell memory formation after mild COVID-19. TCRdb passed the 5' RACE reads through MiXCR, listing each CDR3 protein once. Altogether fewer than 700,000 distinct CDR3 sequences are present, roughly 20% being singletons, with the ten largest covering roughly 9.1%. Sequences were obtained from PBMCs or a T cell subset sorted from them (not recorded which). The receptors originated from an adult woman who had mild COVID-19 (a few samples of this study predate the infection). Cell type and time point are not known.

The chain links TRBV12-3 or TRBV12-4 to TRBJ1-2; 8 nucleotides align to TRBD1. V lost 3 bases, J lost 5 bases, and 8 bases stayed unmatched. The CDR3 contains 15 residues. Here the CDR3 reads CASSLTNRGKYGYTF. DNA for the CDR3: TGTGCCAGCAGTTTGACGAACAGGGGGAAGTATGGCTACACCTTC.

The J gene is TRBJ2-7, the V gene TRBV20-1; 8 nucleotides match TRBD2. J lost 2 bases, V lost 5 bases, and 11 bases had no gene match. This CDR3 has 15 residues. From germline, CDR1 is DFQATT and CDR2 SNEGSKA (reference sequence). The CDR3 here is CSAGTSSRGAYEQYF. The CDR3 DNA reads TGCAGTGCTGGGACTAGTAGTAGGGGAGCCTACGAGCAGTACTTC.

This clonotype was counted only a few times. The chain uses TRBV4-1 and TRBJ2-7, with D uncertain. Between the trimmed V and J ends, which lost 2 bases and 1 base, there was a span of 15 bases. Germline-derived CDR1 and CDR2 are MGHRA and YSYEKL. This CDR3 is 16 amino acids long. CDR3 coding DNA: TGCGCCAGCAGCCAAAATCTGGGAACCCAATCCTACGAGCAGTACTTC. As protein: CASSQNLGTQSYEQYF.

This clonotype was counted between two and nine times. This chain links TRBV3-1 with TRBJ1-1, with a tentative D call TRBD1 (5 bases). CDR1 and CDR2 (germline): LGHDT, YNNKEL (reference sequence). Trimming took off 5 bases at V and 6 bases at J, with 13 bases between the two ends. This CDR3 comprises 13 residues. The CDR3 DNA is TGTGCCAGCAGCTTCAGGGAGGGCGCTGAAGCTTTCTTT. Protein sequence: CASSFREGAEAFF.

This clonotype was counted between two and nine times. The J gene is TRBJ2-3, the V gene TRBV7-6, with 11 bases aligning to TRBD2. Germline V gene sequence: CDR1 SGHVS, CDR2 FNYEAQ. Trimming took 4 bases from V and 2 from J; bases not matched to a gene: 5. The CDR3 runs 16 residues. The CDR3 protein is CASSSRLAGLTDTQYF. CDR3 DNA: TGTGCCAGCAGCTCCCGACTAGCGGGGCTCACAGATACGCAGTATTTT.

The chain joins TRBV24-1 to TRBJ2-1; TRBD2 agrees at 7 bases. The CDR3 is made up of 14 amino acids. The V and J ends lost 3 bases and 6 bases, in that order; junction bases with no gene match: 4. Germline V gene lookup returns CDR1 KGHDR and CDR2 SFDVKD. For the CDR3, the DNA is TGTGCCACCAGTGATAGCGGGACGGGCAATGAGCAGTTCTTC. This codes for CATSDSGTGNEQFF.

The CDR3 DNA reads TGCAGTGCTAGAGACCCAATGAGGCAGATAAACTATGGCTACACCTTC. It encodes CSARDPMRQINYGYTF. The V gene is TRBV20-1, the J gene TRBJ1-2; D is ambiguous. The germline V gene has CDR1 DFQATT and CDR2 SNEGSKA (reference sequence). This CDR3 comprises 16 residues. The V end lost 0 bases, the J end lost 2 bases, and 16 bases lay between the germline ends.

This clonotype was observed a few times. V is TRBV12-3 or TRBV12-4 and J is TRBJ1-2, with no clear D. The V end lost 1 base, the J end lost 4 bases, and 10 bases lay between the germline ends. The CDR3 has 14 amino acids. The CDR3 spells CASSLGETPYGYTF. The CDR3 region has the DNA TGTGCCAGCAGTTTAGGAGAAACCCCCTATGGCTACACCTTC.